The source of this T cell receptor (beta chain) is a study of cytomegalovirus exposure and HLA in healthy donors (dated by TCRdb to 2016 to 2017). Describing the broader study: According to a later analysis, the roughly 120 validation repertoires were produced on the same platform as the approximately 600 repertoires of the first cohort. The aim of the study was to test whether cataloging public T cell receptors could identify signatures of past pathogen exposure. To predict cytomegalovirus infection status, the study combined high-throughput TCR immunosequencing, statistical association of individual TCRs with disease status, and machine learning. In addition to the first cohort of hundreds of subjects, a separate validation cohort of around 110 different subjects was used. Study-level results and caveats: A total of roughly 160 TCR beta chains were listed by the study as associated with cytomegalovirus. It was suggested by the authors that the approach could potentially be generalized to other disease states and immunological phenotypes. A later analysis had no HLA typing for the validation cohort, so co-occurrence there was scored across all 120 or so repertoires. Most TCR sequences were observed very rarely across donors, whereas some public TCRs were present in many individuals. In vitro tests confirmed that three of the cytomegalovirus-associated TCR beta chains recognize cytomegalovirus antigens. The classifier was reported to diagnose cytomegalovirus status with high specificity and sensitivity in both the original and validation cohorts. A later analysis found that TCRs clustered in the first cohort also tended to co-occur in the roughly 110 validation repertoires, with 90% to 95% of cluster scores above 0.

The CDR3 covers 18 residues, taking in both the cysteine and the phenylalanine. Just CDR3 DNA is preserved here, 54 bases in frame from base 1. Looking up the germline V gene yields CDR1 SGHAT and CDR2 FQNNGV. The junction shows trimming of 1 base on V and 7 bases on J, and the gene matches do not reach 15 bases of it. The donors belonged to the validation cohort of around 130 subjects, which was separate from the roughly 700-subject first cohort. Library preparation employed the immunoSEQ multiplex PCR assay. The study's own analysis went as follows. A statistical classification framework was built to diagnose cytomegalovirus status from the catalog of TCR beta chain sequences. TCRdb retrieved this table from immuneACCESS and kept in-frame rearrangements only. Not all clones are present; in checked studies, unresolved V genes account for under half, and no reason is known for the remainder. That table supplies the V and J calls and clone size; D and trimming were determined from the DNA. This sample is represented by 100,000 to 150,000 clones; about nine tenths of them were singletons. The ten top clones hold around 1.5% of the sample.

As for this clone: It has no known antigen specificity. No much larger clone exists at a distance of one base, and base qualities are not known.

The chain is encoded by TRBV11-2 joined to TRBJ2-1; 8 central nucleotides agree with TRBD2. The clonotype originates from a man aged 25 to 40 in good health and CMV-seronegative. Sequences were obtained from PBMCs. In nucleotides, the sequence is TGTGCCAGCAGCTTAGCAACAAGCGGGAGAGGTGAGAGAAATGAGCAGTTCTTC. It specifies CASSLATSGRGERNEQFF. Extended through the reference TRBV11-2 and TRBJ2-1 proteins, this CDR3 yields the full variable domain: EAGVAQSPRYKIIEKRQSVAFWCNPISGHATLYWYQQILGQGPKLLIQFQNNGVVDDSQLPKDRFSAERLKGVDSTLKIQPAKLEDSAVYLCASSLATSGRGERNEQFFGPGTRLTVL.